Presented here are 8 T cell receptor beta chains from one specimen sequenced in a study of blood T cells in healthy people across ages. A J-beta primer mix and a sample-barcoded 5' primer were used in a second PCR of about 7 to 12 cycles. TCRdb redid the calling of the 5' RACE reads with MiXCR, one entry per CDR3 protein. The sample lists roughly 800,000 distinct CDR3 sequences; 58% were seen once. Source material: blood. Every receptor here comes from a man between 25 and 39 years old in good health.

This clonotype has only a few counts. The gene calls are TRBV6-5 and TRBJ2-1; 8 nucleotides line up with TRBD2. CDR1 is MNHEY and CDR2 is SVGAGI in the germline V gene. Trimming took 6 bases from V and 6 from J; bases not matched to a gene: 10. The CDR3 has 15 residues. The CDR3 DNA is TGTGCCAGCAGCGCCGTAATAGCGGGGTTCAATGAGCAGTTCTTC. Translation: CASSAVIAGFNEQFF.

This chain joins TRBV11-3 and TRBJ2-3; TRBD2 aligns across 14 bases. With V trimmed by 5 bases and J by 3 bases, 4 bases remained unmatched. The CDR3 extends over 16 amino acids. Germline V lookup: CDR1 SGHNT, CDR2 YENEEA. CDR3 protein: CASSPGTSGSTDTQYF. The CDR3 bases are TGTGCCAGCAGCCCCGGGACTAGCGGGAGTACAGATACGCAGTATTTT.

The V call is TRBV20-1, the J call TRBJ2-4, with D possibly matching TRBD1 (5 bases). The end of the DNA aligns better with TRBJ2-7, so the J call may be wrong. Germline CDR1 DFQATT, CDR2 SNEGSKA (reference sequence). The CDR3 runs to 16 residues. In nucleotides, the CDR3 is TGCAGTGCTAGAGAACCTCAAGAGTGGGCAGGGTCCGAGCAGTACTTC. Residues: CSAREPQEWAGSEQYF.

CDR3 region: CASRNKGRVWEEQFF. CDR3 DNA: TGTGCCAGCAGAAATAAGGGACGGGTATGGGAAGAGCAGTTCTTC. The V call is TRBV12-3 or TRBV12-4, the J call TRBJ2-1, with D perhaps matching TRBD1 or TRBD2 (5 bases each). The ends were cut back, 6 bases at V and 10 bases at J, with 22 bases in the middle. This CDR3 has 15 residues.

This clonotype was observed a single time. V usage is TRBV3-1 and J usage is TRBJ2-1; D not resolved. The V gene lost 0 bases and the J gene lost 15 bases, with 9 bases spanning the gap. The CDR3 extends over 11 amino acids. Germline lookup yields CDR1 LGHDT and CDR2 YNNKEL (reference sequence). CDR3 amino acids: CASSQDSRRFF. CDR3 sequence (DNA): TGTGCCAGCAGCCAAGATTCCCGACGGTTCTTC.

The J gene is TRBJ1-4, the V gene TRBV6-6, with D unclear. CDR3 length: 14 residues. The V gene lost 6 bases and the J gene lost 8 bases, with 16 bases spanning the gap. Per germline, CDR1 MNHNY and CDR2 SVGAGI (reference sequence). CDR3 DNA: TGTGCCAGCAGACAACGGATGGCCACAGAAAAACTGTTTTTT. Translating gives CASRQRMATEKLFF.

V and J are TRBV4-3 and TRBJ2-1, with D tentatively TRBD2 (6 bases). Germline CDR1 reads LGHNA; CDR2 reads YSLEER. The CDR3 is 17 amino acids. The ends were cut back, 0 bases at V and 7 bases at J, with 19 bases in the middle. The CDR3 loop reads CASSQETEGPRINEQFF. CDR3 nucleotide sequence: TGCGCCAGCAGCCAAGAGACGGAGGGCCCGCGGATAAATGAGCAGTTCTTC.

This chain connects TRBV4-1 to TRBJ2-1; 9 positions match TRBD2. Germline-derived CDR1 and CDR2 are MGHRA and YSYEKL. V trimming: 4 bases; J trimming: 0 bases; junction bases outside the gene matches: 13. There are 19 residues in the CDR3. The CDR3 coding sequence is TGCGCCAGCAGCCTAGGAGGGTTAGCGGGAGCATCCTCCTACAATGAGCAGTTCTTC. Residues: CASSLGGLAGASSYNEQFF.